The clone carrying this T cell receptor (beta chain) was seen a handful of times. The data are from a study of a mutant IDH1 vaccine in newly diagnosed glioma. Time point here: baseline, week 1 (first vaccination visit). Treatment defined: pre-vaccination baseline after standard-of-care therapy. Libraries were prepared by immunoSEQ multiplex PCR; TCRdb keeps only in-frame clonotypes and omits some of them. The repertoire holds tens of thousands of clones, with 83% as singletons. This receptor was obtained from a woman between 50 and 59 years old with glioma. The sequences come from PBMCs, collected from a glioma patient treated with radiotherapy, temozolomide or both.

This chain's CDR3 is CASSSWGGTEAFF. CDR3 DNA: TGCGCCAGCAGTTCTTGGGGGGGGACTGAAGCTTTCTTT. The chain joins TRBV5-1 to TRBJ1-1, with D possibly being TRBD1 (5 bases). The length of the CDR3 is 13 residues. From germline, CDR1 is SGHRS and CDR2 YFSETQ. V lost 5 bases, J lost 5 bases, and 13 bases lay in between.